These 20 T cell receptor beta chains were all obtained from the same sample, sequenced in a study of human T cells and chemical hapten exposure. Time point indicated: patch test 2, 6 weeks after DPC sensitization. Stated treatment: therapeutic diphenylcyclopropenone sensitization with weekly scalp DPC. MiXCR, applied by TCRdb to the RACE reads, yields one record per CDR3 protein. The table includes 110,000 to 150,000 distinct CDR3 sequences, about 12% detected once. The sample consisted of whole blood, taken in connection with sensitization to the hapten diphenylcyclopropenone (DPC). All receptors derive from a woman between 50 and 59 years old with alopecia areata. Some clones in this sample may be carry-over from other donors' samples.

This clonotype was detected a few times. Here the CDR3 DNA reads TGTGCCAGCAGCCCAGACAGTGCTCAAGAGACCCAGTACTTC. Its protein is CASSPDSAQETQYF. J is TRBJ2-5 and V is TRBV3-1, with D tentatively TRBD1 (5 bases). CDR1 and CDR2 from the germline V gene are LGHDT and YNNKEL (reference sequence). The ends were cut back, 4 bases at V and 2 bases at J, with 11 bases in the middle. The CDR3 loop spans 14 amino acids.

The chain has TRBV6-5 and TRBJ2-3, with no clear D. Looked up from germline, CDR1 is MNHEY and CDR2 is SVGAGI. V was pared by 11 bases and J by 1 base, with 16 bases between. CDR3 length: 14 residues. In nucleotides, the CDR3 is TGTGCCGGGTGGCCGGTTTACGGCACAGATACGCAGTATTTT. Its protein is CAGWPVYGTDTQYF.

This chain joins TRBV19 and TRBJ1-2; no firm D call. The CDR3 length is 12 residues. Germline CDR1 reads LNHDA; CDR2 reads SQIVND (reference sequence). The V end lost 7 bases, the J end lost 7 bases, and 13 bases lay between the germline ends. The CDR3 reads CASISGTGGYTF. The DNA for the CDR3 is TGTGCCAGTATCTCGGGAACCGGTGGCTACACCTTC.

This clonotype was counted at least ten times. This CDR3 is CASSLGAPQGLAGRDTQYF. CDR3 sequence (DNA): TGTGCCAGCAGCTTAGGGGCGCCGCAAGGACTAGCGGGGAGGGATACGCAGTATTTT. The chain uses TRBV7-8 and TRBJ2-3; 12 positions match TRBD2. There are 19 residues in the CDR3. Looked up from germline, CDR1 is SGHVS and CDR2 is FQNEAQ. Trimming at V came to 1 base and at J to 6 bases, leaving 14 bases not matched to a gene.

This clonotype occurred a few times. The chain is built from TRBV28 and TRBJ2-2; the D call may be TRBD1 or TRBD2 (5 bases each). The CDR3 extends over 17 amino acids. CDR1 and CDR2 from the germline V gene are MDHEN and SYDVKM. V lost 3 bases to trimming and J lost 3 bases, with 17 bases between them. CDR3 DNA sequence: TGTGCCAGCAGTTTCCCGGCAGTGGGGCGGGACACCGGGGAGCTGTTTTTT. Its protein product is CASSFPAVGRDTGELFF.

The V gene is TRBV28, the J gene TRBJ1-2, with D hard to call. Trimming shortened V by 2 bases and J by 7 bases, and 14 bases separated the two germline ends. CDR3 length: 14 residues. Looked up from germline, CDR1 is MDHEN and CDR2 is SYDVKM. DNA for the CDR3: TGTGCCAGCAGTTTAGGCGGGCGGTCCGGTGGCTACACCTTC. Protein: CASSLGGRSGGYTF.

V usage is TRBV7-2 and J usage is TRBJ2-4; 7 bases line up with TRBD2. The germline CDR1 and CDR2 sequences are SGHTA and FQGNSA. V was clipped by 1 base and J by 2 bases; unmatched bases: 8. The CDR3 has 17 residues. The CDR3 nucleotides are TGTGCCAGCAGCTTAGTCCCTAGCGGTTCTTCCAAAAACATTCAGTACTTC. Encoded protein: CASSLVPSGSSKNIQYF.

The sample holds a few counts of this clonotype. This rearrangement joins TRBV19 to TRBJ2-1, with 11 positions matching TRBD2. Germline lookup yields CDR1 LNHDA and CDR2 SQIVND (reference sequence). The V gene end was trimmed by 6 bases and the J gene end by 8 bases; junction bases not matched to a gene: 9. The CDR3 is 15 residues long. The CDR3 DNA is TGTGCCAGTAGCGGGACTAGCGGCATGCATGATGAGCAGTTCTTC. Translation gives CASSGTSGMHDEQFF.

This clonotype was counted only a few times. This chain joins TRBV7-2 and TRBJ1-2; D is unresolved. With 3 bases removed from V and 6 bases from J, the gap between germline ends came to 17 bases. The CDR3 runs to 15 residues. Germline CDR1 reads SGHTA; CDR2 reads FQGNSA. CDR3 DNA: TGTGCCAGCAGCTTCGAGGCGGTGCACCGGGATGGCTACACCTTC. Translating it yields CASSFEAVHRDGYTF.

This clonotype has just one count. The gene calls are TRBV11-2 and TRBJ2-3; D uncertain. The V end was cut by 3 bases, the J end by 2 bases, with 9 bases between. The germline V gene has CDR1 SGHAT and CDR2 FQNNGV. The CDR3 is made up of 14 amino acids. This CDR3 is CASSFRDTTDTQYF. As DNA, the CDR3 is TGTGCCAGCAGCTTCCGAGACACCACAGATACGCAGTATTTT. Full variable domain (missing parts from reference TRBV11-2 and TRBJ2-3): EAGVAQSPRYKIIEKRQSVAFWCNPISGHATLYWYQQILGQGPKLLIQFQNNGVVDDSQLPKDRFSAERLKGVDSTLKIQPAKLEDSAVYLCASSFRDTTDTQYFGPGTRLTVL.

The rearrangement joins TRBV18 to TRBJ2-3; 10 bases are a match to TRBD2. The CDR3 totals 16 residues. With V trimmed by 3 bases and J by 1 base, 4 bases remained unmatched. The V gene's germline CDR1 is KGHSH and CDR2 LQKENI. The CDR3 region has the DNA TGTGCCAGCTCACCTCTACTAGCGGGGCGCACAGATACGCAGTATTTT. This translates into CASSPLLAGRTDTQYF.

This clonotype was observed a handful of times. The rearrangement links TRBV30 to TRBJ2-7; D gene uncertain. The CDR3 has 14 amino acids. Germline CDR1 is GTSNPN and CDR2 is SVGIG (reference sequence). V was trimmed by 0 bases and J by 0 bases, leaving 9 bases between them. The CDR3: CAWSVKGFSYEQYF. The CDR3 DNA sequence: TGTGCCTGGAGTGTAAAGGGTTTCTCCTACGAGCAGTACTTC. The whole variable domain, filled in from reference TRBV30 and TRBJ2-7, reads SQTIHQWPATLVQPVGSPLSLECTVEGTSNPNLYWYRQAAGRGLQLLFYSVGIGQISSEVPQNLSASRPQDRQFILSSKKLLLSDSGFYLCAWSVKGFSYEQYFGPGTRLTVT.

This clonotype appeared a few times. The rearrangement links TRBV20-1 to TRBJ2-3; TRBD2 agrees at 12 bases. This CDR3 is 19 amino acids long. From germline, CDR1 is DFQATT and CDR2 SNEGSKA (reference sequence). J lost 3 bases, V lost 0 bases, and 13 bases had no gene match. This chain's CDR3 is CSARDFPTSGSHRTDTQYF. The CDR3 nucleotides are TGCAGTGCTAGAGATTTCCCGACTAGCGGGAGCCATCGGACAGATACGCAGTATTTT.

This clonotype was found a few times. The chain joins TRBV4-3 to TRBJ2-5; D gene uncertain. CDR3 length equals 15 residues. Trimming stripped 0 bases from V and 5 bases from J, with 13 bases between. The germline V gene encodes CDR1 LGHNA and CDR2 YSLEER. Here the CDR3 DNA reads TGCGCCAGCAGCCAAGAGAACCGTCTATGGGAGACCCAGTACTTC. The encoded protein is CASSQENRLWETQYF.

The chain carries TRBV19 and TRBJ2-5, with D uncertain. Trimming pared 2 bases from V and 9 bases from J, leaving 7 bases between. Germline V gene sequence: CDR1 LNHDA, CDR2 SQIVND (reference sequence). The CDR3 length is 11 residues. In DNA form, the CDR3 reads TGTGCCAGTAGTATAATGAGACCCCAGTACTTC. Translation: CASSIMRPQYF.

This clonotype was observed a few times. This chain joins TRBV5-6 and TRBJ1-2; TRBD1 aligns across 8 bases. This CDR3 spans 15 amino acids. Germline-derived CDR1 and CDR2 are SGHDT and YYEEEE. The ends lost 0 bases at V and 10 bases at J; junction bases unmatched: 11. The CDR3 DNA sequence: TGTGCCAGCAGCTTGGACGGCGGGACAGGCTCCGACTACACCTTC. It translates to CASSLDGGTGSDYTF. The whole variable domain, remainder taken from reference TRBV5-6 and TRBJ1-2, is DAGVTQSPTHLIKTRGQQVTLRCSPKSGHDTVSWYQQALGQGPQFIFQYYEEEERQRGNFPDRFSGHQFPNYSSELNVNALLLGDSALYLCASSLDGGTGSDYTFGSGTRLTVV.

At least ten counts were recorded for this clonotype. The genes are TRBV5-1 and TRBJ2-1; D may match TRBD1 or TRBD2 (6 bases each). The CDR3 is 14 residues long. Trimming shortened V by 1 base and J by 7 bases, and 12 bases separated the two germline ends. Germline CDR1 reads SGHRS; CDR2 reads YFSETQ. CDR3 sequence reads: CASSLNTGANEQFF. The CDR3 coding sequence is TGCGCCAGCAGCTTGAATACGGGGGCAAATGAGCAGTTCTTC.

This clonotype was seen at least ten times. DNA for the CDR3: TGCAGTGCCCGTCCCTCTAGCGGGAGGGCCACTTTTTCCTACGAGCAGTACTTC. As protein: CSARPSSGRATFSYEQYF. The chain carries TRBV20-1 and TRBJ2-7; 12 bases match TRBD2. Germline loops: CDR1 DFQATT, CDR2 SNEGSKA (reference sequence). V lost 6 bases and J lost 1; bases outside the gene matches: 16. This CDR3 has 18 residues.

This chain uses TRBV7-2 with TRBJ2-7, with TRBD2 identical over 8 bases. Germline V gene sequence: CDR1 SGHTA, CDR2 FQGNSA. The CDR3 is 15 residues long. Germline trimming cut 5 bases from V and 0 bases from J; bases unmatched to any gene: 6. The CDR3 loop reads CASSDSGASSYEQYF. In DNA, the CDR3 is TGTGCCAGCAGCGATAGCGGGGCCAGCTCCTACGAGCAGTACTTC.

The chain recombines TRBV15 with TRBJ1-2; 7 nucleotides match TRBD1. The junction had 4 bases not matched to a gene; V was cut back by 1 base and J by 2 bases. Germline loops: CDR1 LNHNV, CDR2 YYDKDF (reference sequence). There are 15 residues in the CDR3. Written as DNA, the CDR3 is TGTGCCACCAGCAGAGGGATGACAGGGAACTATGGCTACACCTTC. It specifies CATSRGMTGNYGYTF.